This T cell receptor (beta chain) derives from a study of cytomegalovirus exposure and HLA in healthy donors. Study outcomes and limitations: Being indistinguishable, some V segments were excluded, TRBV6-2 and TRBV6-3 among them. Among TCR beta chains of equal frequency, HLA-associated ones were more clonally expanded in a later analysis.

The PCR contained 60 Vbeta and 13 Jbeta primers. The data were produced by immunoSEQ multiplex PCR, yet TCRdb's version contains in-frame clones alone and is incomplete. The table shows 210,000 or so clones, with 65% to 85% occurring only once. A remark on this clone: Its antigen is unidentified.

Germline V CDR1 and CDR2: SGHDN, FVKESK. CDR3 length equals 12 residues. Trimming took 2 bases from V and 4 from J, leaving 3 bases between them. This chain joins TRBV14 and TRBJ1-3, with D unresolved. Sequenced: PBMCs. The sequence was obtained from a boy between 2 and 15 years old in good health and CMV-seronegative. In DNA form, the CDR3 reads TGTGCCAGCAGCCAACTGGGAAACACCATATATTTT. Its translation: CASSQLGNTIYF.